The 26 T cell receptor beta chains below come from one sample, sequenced in a study of blood T cells in healthy people across ages (dated by TCRdb to between 2014 and 2017). The library was built by means of 5' RACE. Sequencing was carried out with an Illumina HiSeq 2500. The second PCR ran for roughly 7 to 11 cycles and used a J-beta primer mix along with a sample-barcoded 5' primer. The raw public reads went through TCRdb reprocessing: fastp at Q25, MiXCR clone calling, in-frame beta chains kept. CDR3 protein sequences are deduplicated, and each keeps its most common genes and DNA. The sample table contains some 1.5 million distinct CDR3 sequences; only one count was recorded for approximately 42% of them. The ten largest clones represent 4% of the sample. Sequencing was done on a sample of blood. These receptors came from a woman in her late teens or twenties in good health.

This clonotype was counted between two and nine times. This sequence joins TRBV29-1 and TRBJ2-3; 14 positions agree with TRBD2. Germline-derived CDR1 and CDR2 are SQVTM and ANQGSEA. Germline trimming cut 6 bases from V and 3 bases from J; bases unmatched to any gene: 8. The CDR3 sequence is 16 residues long. The CDR3 sequence is CSVSPGLAGVTDTQYF. CDR3 coding DNA: TGCAGCGTGAGCCCGGGACTAGCGGGGGTAACAGATACGCAGTATTTT.

The rearrangement joins TRBV20-1 to TRBJ2-5, with D perhaps TRBD1 or TRBD2 (6 bases each). Judging by the DNA end, TRBJ2-7 fits better; the J call may be wrong. From germline, CDR1 is DFQATT and CDR2 SNEGSKA (reference sequence). This CDR3 region has 16 residues. CDR3 sequence: CSARDPGGVRTYEQYF. CDR3 in DNA: TGCAGTGCTAGAGACCCCGGGGGCGTCAGGACCTACGAGCAGTACTTC.

J is TRBJ1-1 and V is TRBV7-9; the D gene is possibly TRBD1 (5 bases). V was clipped by 2 bases and J by 3 bases, with 10 bases between them. CDR1 is SEHNR and CDR2 is FQNEAQ in the germline V gene (reference sequence). This CDR3 has 14 residues. CDR3 DNA sequence: TGTGCCAGCAGCTTAAAGGGGAGCTACACTGAAGCTTTCTTT. Residues: CASSLKGSYTEAFF.

The chain links TRBV4-3 to TRBJ1-4; D gene unclear. This CDR3 comprises 17 residues. CDR1 and CDR2 from the germline V gene are LGHNA and YSLEER. The V end lost 0 bases, the J end lost 10 bases, and 21 bases lay between the germline ends. CDR3 amino acids: CASSQDPVTPTIGKLFF. CDR3 sequence (DNA): TGCGCCAGCAGCCAAGATCCTGTGACCCCCACGATCGGAAAACTGTTTTTT.

This clonotype occurred a few times. This chain connects TRBV18 to TRBJ2-3, with TRBD1 identical over 7 bases. Losses at the gene ends were 3 bases for V and 1 base for J; bases not matched to a gene: 10. This CDR3 region has 17 residues. Germline V gives CDR1 KGHSH, CDR2 LQKENI. CDR3 DNA sequence: TGTGCCAGCTCACCGGGGACAGCTAACTTAGGCACAGATACGCAGTATTTT. The encoded protein is CASSPGTANLGTDTQYF.

The chain combines TRBV7-6 with TRBJ2-1, with 14 bases that match TRBD2. The ends lost 5 bases at V and 7 bases at J; junction bases unmatched: 7. Germline CDR1 and CDR2: SGHVS and FNYEAQ. This CDR3 region has 16 residues. In DNA form, the CDR3 reads TGTGCCAGCAGCATGCGACTAGCGGGGGGGCGGAATGAGCAGTTCTTC. Translation: CASSMRLAGGRNEQFF.

The sample holds one count of this clonotype. This chain links TRBV7-9 with TRBJ2-1; weak D call: TRBD2 (6 bases). CDR3 size: 14 residues. Looked up from germline, CDR1 is SEHNR and CDR2 is FQNEAQ (reference sequence). The V end lost 1 base, the J end lost 15 bases, and 19 bases lay between the germline ends. In nucleotides, the CDR3 is TGTGCCAGCAGCTTAGTAGGAGGCGGGGATTATGGGTTCTTC. This codes for CASSLVGGGDYGFF. Using reference TRBV7-9 and TRBJ2-1 for the parts outside the CDR3, the full variable domain is DTGVSQNPRHKITKRGQNVTFRCDPISEHNRLYWYRQTLGQGPEFLTYFQNEAQLEKSRLLSDRFSAERPKGSFSTLEIQRTEQGDSAMYLCASSLVGGGDYGFFGPGTRLTVL.

As for this clonotype: Just one base apart from a much larger clone, this may be a read error. CDR3 nucleotides: TGCGCCAGCAGCCGGGCCGAGGGTGTGGGAGATACGCAGTATTTT. This gives the protein CASSRAEGVGDTQYF. The chain has TRBV4-1 and TRBJ2-3, with D tentatively TRBD2 (5 bases). The CDR3 totals 15 residues. CDR1 MGHRA and CDR2 YSYEKL come from the germline V gene. Between the trimmed V and J ends, which lost 4 bases and 5 bases, there was a span of 16 bases.

The chain couples TRBV4-3 to TRBJ2-7; no clear D gene. Germline V gives CDR1 LGHNA, CDR2 YSLEER. CDR3 length: 15 amino acids. V lost 0 bases to trimming and J lost 0 bases, with 9 bases between them. The CDR3 sequence: CASSQESLFSYEQYF. CDR3 DNA sequence: TGCGCCAGCAGCCAAGAGAGCCTCTTCTCCTACGAGCAGTACTTC.

This clonotype occurred once. The genes are TRBV29-1 and TRBJ1-1; TRBD1 matches 7 bases. The CDR3 contains 15 residues. J lost 1 base, V lost 7 bases, and 12 bases had no gene match. The germline gives CDR1 SQVTM, CDR2 ANQGSEA. This CDR3 reads CSAHRQGSRNTEAFF. The DNA for the CDR3 is TGCAGCGCGCACCGACAGGGATCCCGGAACACTGAAGCTTTCTTT.

This clonotype appeared a few times. The CDR3 DNA is TGTGCCAGCAGCCCCGAGGTAGGGCGAAGCAATCAGCCCCAGCATTTT. It encodes CASSPEVGRSNQPQHF. This sequence joins TRBV7-6 and TRBJ1-5; D gene uncertain. The length of the CDR3 is 16 residues. Trimming took 5 bases from V and 1 from J, leaving 15 bases between them. In germline, CDR1 is SGHVS, CDR2 FNYEAQ.

The chain couples TRBV12-3 or TRBV12-4 to TRBJ2-5; D is perhaps TRBD1 or TRBD2 (7 bases each). Deletions cut 4 bases from V and 0 bases from J, with 12 bases between. The CDR3 totals 15 residues. The chain's CDR3 is CASSCRGGHQETQYF. The CDR3 nucleotides read TGTGCCAGCAGTTGCAGGGGGGGACACCAAGAGACCCAGTACTTC.

This chain links TRBV28 with TRBJ2-7, with 7 bases lining up with TRBD1. This CDR3 region has 13 residues. Per the germline V gene, CDR1 is MDHEN and CDR2 is SYDVKM. The V and J ends lost 7 bases and 1 base, in that order; junction bases with no gene match: 4. The CDR3 DNA reads as TGTGCCAGCAAGGACAGGATATCCTACGAGCAGTACTTC. Its protein product is CASKDRISYEQYF.

This rearrangement joins TRBV7-2 to TRBJ2-7; 9 bases map to TRBD2. The CDR3 is 15 amino acids. V gave up 5 bases and J gave up 6 bases; unmatched junction bases: 11. Germline values: CDR1 SGHTA, CDR2 FQGNSA. The DNA for the CDR3 is TGTGCCAGCAGCCCGGGAGGCGGGAGGGCACTCGAGCAGTACTTC. Translating it yields CASSPGGGRALEQYF. The complete variable domain, with remaining parts taken from reference TRBV7-2 and TRBJ2-7, reads GAGVSQSPSNKVTEKGKDVELRCDPISGHTALYWYRQSLGQGLEFLIYFQGNSAPDKSGLPSDRFSAERTGGSVSTLTIQRTQQEDSAVYLCASSPGGGRALEQYFGPGTRLTVT.

The V gene is TRBV20-1, the J gene TRBJ1-1, with a weak D call TRBD1 (6 bases). V was pared by 5 bases and J by 7 bases, with 11 bases between. The CDR3 is 11 amino acids. Germline loops: CDR1 DFQATT, CDR2 SNEGSKA (reference sequence). The CDR3 region is CSAGGDIEAFF. In DNA, the CDR3 is TGCAGTGCTGGGGGGGACATTGAAGCTTTCTTT.

This chain joins TRBV4-1 and TRBJ1-6; D remains unclear. The CDR3 spans 15 residues. V was pared by 1 base and J by 8 bases, with 12 bases between. Germline values: CDR1 MGHRA, CDR2 YSYEKL. As DNA, the CDR3 is TGCGCCAGCAGCCAAGGACGGTTCGGGGATTCACCCCTCCACTTT. Translation: CASSQGRFGDSPLHF.

In regard to this clonotype: Just one base apart from a much larger clone, this may be a read error. CDR3 sequence reads: CARSPGLAVNEQFF. The CDR3 DNA reads TGTGCCCGGAGTCCAGGACTAGCGGTGAATGAGCAGTTCTTC. The chain employs TRBV30 and TRBJ2-1; TRBD2 matches 10 bases. The CDR3 runs 14 residues. Germline V CDR1 and CDR2: GTSNPN, SVGIG (reference sequence).

This rearrangement joins TRBV4-3 to TRBJ1-5; 10 nucleotides match TRBD1. The V segment lost 4 bases and the J segment 7 bases; nucleotides outside the gene matches: 4. The germline gives CDR1 LGHNA, CDR2 YSLEER. The CDR3 totals 14 residues. The CDR3 loop is CASSPGTGEQPQHF. As DNA, the CDR3 is TGCGCCAGCAGCCCCGGGACAGGGGAGCAGCCCCAGCATTTT.

This clonotype was counted only a few times. J is TRBJ2-1 and V is TRBV5-1, with 9 bases matching TRBD2. Per the germline V gene, CDR1 is SGHRS and CDR2 is YFSETQ. The CDR3 is 15 amino acids. Unmatched junction bases numbered 11, after V lost 5 bases and J lost 8 bases. CDR3 region: CASRAGTSSRDEQFF. The CDR3 bases are TGCGCCAGCAGAGCCGGGACTAGCTCGCGGGATGAGCAGTTCTTC. Using reference TRBV5-1 and TRBJ2-1 for the parts outside the CDR3, the full variable domain is KAGVTQTPRYLIKTRGQQVTLSCSPISGHRSVSWYQQTPGQGLQFLFEYFSETQRNKGNFPGRFSGRQFSNSRSEMNVSTLELGDSALYLCASRAGTSSRDEQFFGPGTRLTVL.

In this sample, this clonotype turned up a few times. V is TRBV6-5 and J is TRBJ2-5; tentatively, D is TRBD1 (5 bases). Trimming shortened V by 10 bases and J by 1 base, and 13 bases separated the two germline ends. Germline loops: CDR1 MNHEY, CDR2 SVGAGI. The length of the CDR3 is 13 residues. The CDR3 reads CATQGAGQETQYF. The CDR3 nucleotides read TGTGCCACCCAGGGTGCTGGCCAAGAGACCCAGTACTTC.

The chain links TRBV7-8 to TRBJ2-7; D is tentatively TRBD1 or TRBD2 (5 bases each). CDR3 length: 15 amino acids. V was shortened by 3 bases and J by 2 bases, with 14 bases between the two germline ends. Germline V gives CDR1 SGHVS, CDR2 FQNEAQ. The CDR3 is CASSFGDTGPYEQYF. CDR3 sequence (DNA): TGTGCCAGCAGCTTTGGCGACACGGGGCCCTACGAGCAGTACTTC.

This clonotype was seen ten or more times. This rearrangement joins TRBV5-5 to TRBJ2-1; D not resolved. Germline-derived CDR1 and CDR2 are SGHKS and YYEKEE (reference sequence). V lost 1 base, J lost 5 bases, and 7 bases lay in between. The CDR3 is made up of 13 amino acids. CDR3 nucleotides: TGTGCCAGCAGCTTGTCGACGAACAATGAGCAGTTCTTC. It is translated as CASSLSTNNEQFF.

The chain links TRBV14 to TRBJ2-3; D is perhaps TRBD2 (5 bases). Per the germline V gene, CDR1 is SGHDN and CDR2 is FVKESK. The CDR3 is made up of 15 amino acids. V was cut by 2 bases and J by 1 base, with 10 bases left in between. CDR3 protein: CASSQWGSGTDTQYF. The DNA of the CDR3 is TGTGCCAGCAGCCAATGGGGTAGCGGCACAGATACGCAGTATTTT.

The chain links TRBV7-2 to TRBJ2-1; 12 bases line up with TRBD2. Looked up from germline, CDR1 is SGHTA and CDR2 is FQGNSA. The CDR3 extends over 17 amino acids. V gave up 0 bases and J gave up 7 bases; unmatched junction bases: 7. The CDR3 DNA reads TGTGCCAGCAGCTTAGCGCATAGGACTAGCGGGAAAAATGAGCAGTTCTTC. Amino acids: CASSLAHRTSGKNEQFF.

This chain connects TRBV5-1 to TRBJ1-1; D gene uncertain. This CDR3 spans 13 amino acids. Germline V gives CDR1 SGHRS, CDR2 YFSETQ. V lost 4 bases and J 6 bases, leaving 13 bases between the germline ends. CDR3: CASSLSWGSEAFF. DNA for the CDR3: TGCGCCAGCAGCCTGAGTTGGGGATCTGAAGCTTTCTTT.

The CDR3 is CAISPGTCLEETQYF. The CDR3 bases are TGTGCCATCAGTCCCGGGACCTGTTTGGAGGAGACCCAGTACTTC. The chain couples TRBV10-3 to TRBJ2-5; either TRBD1 or TRBD2 may fit D (5 bases each). Trimming removed 5 bases from V and 5 bases from J, with 18 bases in between. Germline V gives CDR1 ENHRY, CDR2 SYGVKD. The CDR3 consists of 15 residues.